This is a list of T cell receptor beta chains from one sample in a study of blood T cell repertoires in COVID-19. Assay: immunoSEQ multiplex PCR; the TCRdb copy retains only in-frame clones and omits some. The sample lists approximately 84,000 clones, under 85% occurring once. Sequenced input: peripheral blood. The receptors were sampled from a woman older than 75 with acute or convalescent COVID-19. Both conserved end residues are part of each CDR3. A D gene is named only where the DNA matches it firmly. Clone size is not always given. Where it is, it says once, few, many or a class for expanded clones.

D: TRBD2; V: TRBV11-2; size: few; J: TRBJ2-7; length: 15; DNA: TGTGCCAGCAGGAAACCTAGCGGGCGAACCTACGAGCAGTACTTC; CDR3: CASRKPSGRTYEQYF
D: -; V: TRBV5-6; size: -; J: TRBJ2-5; length: 16; DNA: TGTGCCAGCAGCTTGGCAGGGGTGGCCGGCCAAGAGACCCAGTACTTC; CDR3: CASSLAGVAGQETQYF
D: -; V: TRBV18; size: -; J: TRBJ2-3; length: 13; DNA: TGTGCCAGCTCACAACTAGCTGCAGATACGCAGTATTTT; CDR3: CASSQLAADTQYF
D: TRBD2; V: TRBV5-1; size: -; J: TRBJ2-3; length: 15; DNA: TGCGCCAGCAGCGCTGCTAGCGGCAGCAAGGATACGCAGTATTTT; CDR3: CASSAASGSKDTQYF
D: -; V: TRBV6-6; size: -; J: TRBJ1-4; length: 13; DNA: TGTGCAAGCAGGGGACAAAATAATGAAAAACTGTTTTTT; CDR3: CASRGQNNEKLFF
D: -; V: TRBV29-1; size: -; J: TRBJ2-2; length: 12; DNA: TGCAGCGTAGGACTGACTCGCGGGGAGCTGTTTTTT; CDR3: CSVGLTRGELFF
D: TRBD1; V: TRBV28; size: -; J: TRBJ2-7; length: 15; DNA: TGTGCCAGCAGTTCCCTAACAGGGGAAGGCGGCGAGCAGTACTTC; CDR3: CASSSLTGEGGEQYF
D: -; V: TRBV19; size: -; J: TRBJ2-7; length: 18; DNA: TGTGCCAGTAGTGCCTCCGGGAGTAGCGTACTACTCCCCTACGAGCAGTACTTC; CDR3: CASSASGSSVLLPYEQYF
D: TRBD1; V: TRBV19; size: -; J: TRBJ1-5; length: 14; DNA: TGTGCCAGGAAAGACAGGGGGCGAAATCAGCCCCAGCATTTT; CDR3: CARKDRGRNQPQHF
D: -; V: TRBV15; size: -; J: TRBJ2-2; length: 15; DNA: TGTGCCACCAGCAGAGATACTGGGGAGCACCGGGAGCTGTTTTTT; CDR3: CATSRDTGEHRELFF
D: TRBD1; V: TRBV30; size: -; J: TRBJ1-5; length: 16; DNA: TGTGCCTGGAGTGTACAGGGGCAGTTACTTAATCAGCCCCAGCATTTT; CDR3: CAWSVQGQLLNQPQHF
D: -; V: TRBV18; size: -; J: TRBJ2-1; length: 15; DNA: TGTGCCAGCTCACCGGGTCTAGCGACATACAATGAGCAGTTCTTC; CDR3: CASSPGLATYNEQFF
D: -; V: TRBV11-1; size: -; J: TRBJ2-7; length: 13; DNA: TGTGCCAGCAGCTTAGGCTTAGCTACGAAACAGTACTTC; CDR3: CASSLGLATKQYF
D: -; V: TRBV15; size: -; J: TRBJ2-7; length: 15; DNA: TGTGCCACCAGCAGAACAAGGACAGGGAGGGACGAGCAGTACTTC; CDR3: CATSRTRTGRDEQYF
D: TRBD2; V: TRBV7-8; size: -; J: TRBJ2-1; length: 15; DNA: TGTGCCAGCACACATAGCGGGATTTCTTACAATGAGCAGTTCTTC; CDR3: CASTHSGISYNEQFF
D: -; V: TRBV15; size: few; J: TRBJ2-1; length: 14; DNA: TGTGCCACCAGCAGGGCCGAAAATTACAATGAGCAGTTCTTC; CDR3: CATSRAENYNEQFF
D: TRBD2; V: TRBV19; size: -; J: TRBJ2-7; length: 15; DNA: TGTGCCAGTAGTATTATGAGCGGGGGTTCCTACGAGCAGTACTTC; CDR3: CASSIMSGGSYEQYF
D: -; V: TRBV7-8; size: -; J: TRBJ2-5; length: 13; DNA: TGTGCCAGCAGCCTGGGACTCCAAGAGACCCAGTACTTC; CDR3: CASSLGLQETQYF
D: -; V: TRBV11-2; size: -; J: TRBJ2-4; length: 15; DNA: TGTGCCAGCAGCTTAGCCCCGGGTGACCAAAACATTCAGTACTTC; CDR3: CASSLAPGDQNIQYF
D: TRBD2; V: TRBV11-2; size: -; J: TRBJ2-2; length: 16; DNA: TGTGCCAGCAGCTTTGGTAGCGGGGGAGGTGCGGGGGAGCTGTTTTTT; CDR3: CASSFGSGGGAGELFF
D: TRBD1; V: TRBV19; size: -; J: TRBJ2-6; length: 19; DNA: TGTGCCAGTAGTCAATTGTCCGGGACAGGATTATCTGGGGCCAACGTCCTGACTTTC; CDR3: CASSQLSGTGLSGANVLTF
D: -; V: TRBV25-1; size: -; J: TRBJ1-4; length: 17; DNA: TGTGCCAGCAGTGCCCGCTTAGGGGAGGGGTTTAATGAAAAACTGTTTTTT; CDR3: CASSARLGEGFNEKLFF
D: -; V: TRBV5-6; size: -; J: TRBJ2-7; length: 13; DNA: TGTGCCAGCAGCTTTGGGAGCTCCTACGAGCAGTACTTC; CDR3: CASSFGSSYEQYF
D: -; V: TRBV12-3/TRBV12-4; size: -; J: TRBJ1-1; length: 12; DNA: TGTGCCAGCAGTCCGCCCGTCGGACAGGCTTTCTTT; CDR3: CASSPPVGQAFF
D: TRBD2; V: TRBV9; size: once; J: TRBJ2-5; length: 16; DNA: TGTGCCAGCAGCGTAGTCGCGGGAGAGTCTTGGGAGACCCAGTACTTC; CDR3: CASSVVAGESWETQYF
D: TRBD1; V: TRBV10-3; size: few; J: TRBJ1-2; length: 15; DNA: TGTGCCATCAGTGATTGGACAGGGGCTAACTATGGCTACACCTTC; CDR3: CAISDWTGANYGYTF
D: TRBD1; V: TRBV19; size: -; J: TRBJ2-6; length: 16; DNA: TGTGCCAGTAGTATTTCAGGGGGCTCTGGGGCCAACGTCCTGACTTTC; CDR3: CASSISGGSGANVLTF
D: -; V: TRBV7-2; size: -; J: TRBJ1-1; length: 15; DNA: TGTGCCAGCAGATGGACACGTTTAATGAACACTGAAGCTTTCTTT; CDR3: CASRWTRLMNTEAFF
D: -; V: TRBV10-3; size: -; J: TRBJ2-3; length: 14; DNA: TGTGCCATCAGTGAGTCGGGCGTCACAGATACGCAGTATTTT; CDR3: CAISESGVTDTQYF
D: TRBD2; V: TRBV4-2; size: -; J: TRBJ2-7; length: 18; DNA: TGTGCCAGCAGCCAAGATAGGGCTAGCGGCCTTTTATCCTACGAGCAGTACTTC; CDR3: CASSQDRASGLLSYEQYF
D: -; V: TRBV28; size: -; J: TRBJ1-2; length: 15; DNA: TGTGCCAGCAGCCAACGGGACACCGCTTTATTTGGCTACACCTTC; CDR3: CASSQRDTALFGYTF
D: TRBD2; V: TRBV6-5; size: -; J: TRBJ2-7; length: 15; DNA: TGTGCCATCGAATCCCGGACTAGCTCTTCCTACGAGCAGTACTTC; CDR3: CAIESRTSSSYEQYF
D: -; V: TRBV6-5; size: -; J: TRBJ2-7; length: 13; DNA: TGTGCCAGCAGTTACGAGAGAGGGTCCGAGCAGTACTTC; CDR3: CASSYERGSEQYF
D: TRBD1; V: TRBV3-1/TRBV3-2; size: -; J: TRBJ1-6; length: 15; DNA: TGTGCCAGCAGCTTTGGACAGGGCAATAATTCACCCCTCCACTTT; CDR3: CASSFGQGNNSPLHF
D: -; V: TRBV18; size: -; J: TRBJ1-1; length: 15; DNA: TGTGCCAGCTCACCAAACCAGGGATTACGGACTGAAGCTTTCTTT; CDR3: CASSPNQGLRTEAFF
D: TRBD1; V: TRBV18; size: -; J: TRBJ2-7; length: 15; DNA: TGTGCCAGCTCACCACTCCGGGACAGGGGCCACGAGCAGTACTTC; CDR3: CASSPLRDRGHEQYF
D: -; V: TRBV5-1; size: -; J: TRBJ1-1; length: 13; DNA: TGCGCCAGCAGCTTTAGCACCAACACTGAAGCTTTCTTT; CDR3: CASSFSTNTEAFF
D: TRBD1; V: TRBV10-2; size: -; J: TRBJ2-3; length: 14; DNA: TGCGCCACCAGGCAGGGGGCCGGTTCAGATACGCAGTATTTT; CDR3: CATRQGAGSDTQYF
D: -; V: TRBV27; size: -; J: TRBJ1-6; length: 17; DNA: TGTGCCAGCAGTTCCCGACTCCGTGGCGACTATAATTCACCCCTCCACTTT; CDR3: CASSSRLRGDYNSPLHF
D: TRBD2; V: TRBV7-6; size: once; J: TRBJ2-2; length: 15; DNA: TGTGCCAGCAGCCCGACTAGCGGGACCACCGGGGAGCTGTTTTTT; CDR3: CASSPTSGTTGELFF
D: TRBD2; V: TRBV6-6; size: -; J: TRBJ2-3; length: 15; DNA: TGTGCCAGCAGCTCCCAGCGGGATAGCACAGATACGCAGTATTTT; CDR3: CASSSQRDSTDTQYF
D: TRBD2; V: TRBV20-1; size: -; J: TRBJ2-1; length: 16; DNA: TGCAGTGCTAGTGCAGCGGGAGGCCCCTACTACAATGAGCAGTTCTTC; CDR3: CSASAAGGPYYNEQFF
D: TRBD1; V: TRBV28; size: -; J: TRBJ2-3; length: 15; DNA: TGTGCCAGCAGTTTTGAGTATAGGGGGCAAGATACGCAGTATTTT; CDR3: CASSFEYRGQDTQYF
D: TRBD2; V: TRBV30; size: -; J: TRBJ2-2; length: 17; DNA: TGTGCCTGGACGTTAATCCAGCGGGGGCGGGGCACCGGGGAGCTGTTTTTT; CDR3: CAWTLIQRGRGTGELFF
D: -; V: TRBV7-9; size: -; J: TRBJ1-4; length: 15; DNA: TGTGCCAGCAGCTTAGGGGGGGAGAGTAATGAAAAACTGTTTTTT; CDR3: CASSLGGESNEKLFF